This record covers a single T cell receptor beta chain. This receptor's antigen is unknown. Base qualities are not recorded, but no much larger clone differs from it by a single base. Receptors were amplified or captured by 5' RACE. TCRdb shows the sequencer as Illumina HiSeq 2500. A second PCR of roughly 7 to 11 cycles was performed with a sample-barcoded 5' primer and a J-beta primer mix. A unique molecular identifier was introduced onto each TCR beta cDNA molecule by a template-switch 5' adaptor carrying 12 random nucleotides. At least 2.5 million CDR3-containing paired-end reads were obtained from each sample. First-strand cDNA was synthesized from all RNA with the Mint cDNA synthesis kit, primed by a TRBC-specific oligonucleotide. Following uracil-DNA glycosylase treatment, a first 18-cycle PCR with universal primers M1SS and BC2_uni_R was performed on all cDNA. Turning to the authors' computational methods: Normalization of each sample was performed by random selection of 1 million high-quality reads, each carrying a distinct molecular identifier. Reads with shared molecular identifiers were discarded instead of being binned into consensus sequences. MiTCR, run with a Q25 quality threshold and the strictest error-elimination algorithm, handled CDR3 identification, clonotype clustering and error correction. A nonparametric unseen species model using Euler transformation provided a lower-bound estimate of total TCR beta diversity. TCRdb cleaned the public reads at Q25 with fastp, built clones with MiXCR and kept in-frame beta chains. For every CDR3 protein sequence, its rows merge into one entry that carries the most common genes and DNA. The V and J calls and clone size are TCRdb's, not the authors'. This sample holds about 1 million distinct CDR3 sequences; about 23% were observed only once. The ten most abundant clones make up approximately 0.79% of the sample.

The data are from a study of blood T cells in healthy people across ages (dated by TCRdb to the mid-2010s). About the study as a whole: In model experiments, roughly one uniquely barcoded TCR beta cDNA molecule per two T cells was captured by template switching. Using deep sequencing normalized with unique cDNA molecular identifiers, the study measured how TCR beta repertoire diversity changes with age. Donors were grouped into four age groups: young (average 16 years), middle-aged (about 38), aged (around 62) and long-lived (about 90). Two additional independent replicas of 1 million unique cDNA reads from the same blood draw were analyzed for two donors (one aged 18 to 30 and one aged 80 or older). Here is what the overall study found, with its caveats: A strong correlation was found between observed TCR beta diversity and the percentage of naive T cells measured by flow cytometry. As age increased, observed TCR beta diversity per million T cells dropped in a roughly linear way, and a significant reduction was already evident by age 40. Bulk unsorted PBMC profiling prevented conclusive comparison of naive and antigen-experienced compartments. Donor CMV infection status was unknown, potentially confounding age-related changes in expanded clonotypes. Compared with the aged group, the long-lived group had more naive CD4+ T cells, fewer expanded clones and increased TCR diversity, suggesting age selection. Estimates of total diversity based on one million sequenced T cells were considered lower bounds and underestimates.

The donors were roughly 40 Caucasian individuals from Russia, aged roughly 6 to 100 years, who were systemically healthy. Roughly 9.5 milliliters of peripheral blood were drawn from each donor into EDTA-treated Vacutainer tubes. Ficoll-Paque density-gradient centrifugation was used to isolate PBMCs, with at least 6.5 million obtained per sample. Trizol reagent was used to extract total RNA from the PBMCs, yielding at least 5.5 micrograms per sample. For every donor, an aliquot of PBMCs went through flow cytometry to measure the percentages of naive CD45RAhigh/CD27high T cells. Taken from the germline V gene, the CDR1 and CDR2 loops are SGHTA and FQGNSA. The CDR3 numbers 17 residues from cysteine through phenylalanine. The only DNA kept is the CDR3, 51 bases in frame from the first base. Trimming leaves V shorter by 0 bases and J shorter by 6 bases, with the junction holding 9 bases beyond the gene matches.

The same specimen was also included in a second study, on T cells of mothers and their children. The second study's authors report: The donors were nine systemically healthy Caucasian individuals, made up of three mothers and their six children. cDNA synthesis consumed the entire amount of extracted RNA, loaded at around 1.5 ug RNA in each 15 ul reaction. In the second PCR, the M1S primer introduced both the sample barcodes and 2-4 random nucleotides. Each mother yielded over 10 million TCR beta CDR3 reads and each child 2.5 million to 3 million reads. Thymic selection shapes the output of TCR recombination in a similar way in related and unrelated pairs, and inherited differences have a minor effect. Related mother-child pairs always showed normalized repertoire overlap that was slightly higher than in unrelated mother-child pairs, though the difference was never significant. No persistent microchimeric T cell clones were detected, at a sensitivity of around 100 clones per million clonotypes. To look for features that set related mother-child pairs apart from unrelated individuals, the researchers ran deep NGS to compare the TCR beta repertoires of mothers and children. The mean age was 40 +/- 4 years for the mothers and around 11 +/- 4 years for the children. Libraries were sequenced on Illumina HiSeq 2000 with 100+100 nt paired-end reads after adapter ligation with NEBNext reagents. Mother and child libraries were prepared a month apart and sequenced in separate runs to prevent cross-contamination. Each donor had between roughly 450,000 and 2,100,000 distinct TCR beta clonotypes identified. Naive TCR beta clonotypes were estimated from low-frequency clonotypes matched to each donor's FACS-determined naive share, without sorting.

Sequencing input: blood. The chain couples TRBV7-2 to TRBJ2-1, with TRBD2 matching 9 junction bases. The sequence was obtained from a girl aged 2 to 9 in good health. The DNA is TGTGCCAGCAGCTTAGCCCCGAGCGGGGGGTCCAGCAATGAGCAGTTCTTC. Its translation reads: CASSLAPSGGSSNEQFF.